The 29 T cell receptor beta chains below all came from one sample that was sequenced in a study of CD8 T cells in ankylosing spondylitis. TCRdb independently ran MiXCR on the 5' RACE reads; one entry per CDR3 protein. Of 150,000 to 200,000 distinct CDR3 sequences listed, under 35% are singletons. The source material was synovial fluid, either unsorted or a sorted T cell fraction (not recorded which). All receptors derive from a male donor with ankylosing spondylitis.

CDR3 loop: CASISSGGPTYGYTF. The CDR3 DNA follows: TGTGCCAGCATTTCCTCCGGCGGGCCGACCTATGGCTACACCTTC. The chain couples TRBV12-3 or TRBV12-4 to TRBJ1-2, with D unresolved. The CDR3 contains 15 residues. The V and J ends lost 7 bases and 4 bases respectively, with 19 bases between them.

The J gene is TRBJ2-1, the V gene TRBV21-1; TRBD1 was called by the table and not checked on the DNA. TRBV21-1 counts as a pseudogene. The CDR3 runs 16 residues. The CDR3 region is CASSKPAGPHYNEQFF. The CDR3 coding sequence is TGTGCCAGCAGCAAACCCGCGGGACCCCACTACAATGAGCAGTTCTTC.

The V and J genes are TRBV28 and TRBJ1-1; perhaps TRBD1 as D (6 bases). In germline, CDR1 is MDHEN, CDR2 SYDVKM. The CDR3 has 16 amino acids. Trimming removed 4 bases at V and 2 bases at J, with 17 bases between. CDR3 loop: CASSSPSTGKNTEAFF. CDR3 nucleotide sequence: TGTGCCAGCAGTTCTCCGTCAACAGGGAAAAACACTGAAGCTTTCTTT.

The chain recombines TRBV6-1 with TRBJ2-6, with D possibly TRBD1 on 6 matching bases. There are 17 residues in the CDR3. V dropped 3 bases and J dropped 0 bases, with 12 bases sitting between them. The germline V gene encodes CDR1 MNHNS and CDR2 SASEGT. CDR3 residues: CASSERTASSGANVLTF. The DNA for the CDR3 is TGTGCCAGCAGTGAGCGGACAGCCAGCTCTGGGGCCAACGTCCTGACTTTC.

The chain links TRBV29-1 to TRBJ2-7, with D unclear. V was pared by 7 bases and J by 7 bases, with 17 bases between. The CDR3 loop spans 12 amino acids. Germline V lookup: CDR1 SQVTM, CDR2 ANQGSEA. The DNA for the CDR3 is TGCAGCGCGAGCGATGGAACAGTGGAGCAGTACTTC. Its protein is CSASDGTVEQYF.

This clonotype was observed a few times. The rearrangement joins TRBV5-6 to TRBJ1-1; weak D call: TRBD1 (5 bases). V was trimmed by 4 bases and J by 0 bases, leaving 19 bases between them. The CDR3 has 17 amino acids. Germline V CDR1 and CDR2: SGHDT, YYEEEE. This CDR3 reads CASSPPLGAGVNTEAFF. The CDR3 DNA is TGTGCCAGCAGCCCCCCGCTAGGGGCCGGGGTGAACACTGAAGCTTTCTTT.

In its sample, this clonotype was seen a few times. The V and J genes are TRBV20-1 and TRBJ2-1; a possible D gene is TRBD2 (5 bases). The CDR3 extends over 13 amino acids. Trimming pared 0 bases from V and 2 bases from J, leaving 5 bases between. CDR1 is DFQATT and CDR2 is SNEGSKA in the germline V gene (reference sequence). This chain's CDR3 is CSARDGTYNEQFF. The DNA for the CDR3 is TGCAGTGCTAGAGACGGGACCTACAATGAGCAGTTCTTC.

This sequence joins TRBV6-1 and TRBJ2-1; TRBD2 aligns across 7 bases. The CDR3 extends over 20 amino acids. The J segment lost 6 bases and the V segment lost 4 bases, leaving 24 bases of the junction unmatched. Looked up from germline, CDR1 is MNHNS and CDR2 is SASEGT. CDR3 bases: TGTGCCAGCAGTGCCGGGACTACCCTCACAGACCCAACTTACTCCAATGAGCAGTTCTTC. Translating gives CASSAGTTLTDPTYSNEQFF.

V and J are TRBV2 and TRBJ2-2; D may be TRBD2 (5 bases). The germline CDR1 and CDR2 sequences are SNHLY and FYNNEI. The CDR3 sequence is 15 residues long. The ends were cut back, 0 bases at V and 4 bases at J, with 9 bases in the middle. The CDR3 DNA follows: TGTGCCAGCAGTGAAGCACTAGGTGGCACCGGGGAGCTGTTTTTT. Amino acids: CASSEALGGTGELFF.

In its sample, this clonotype was seen many times. V gene TRBV20-1 combines with J gene TRBJ1-1, with a possible D match to TRBD1 (5 bases). Looked up from germline, CDR1 is DFQATT and CDR2 is SNEGSKA (reference sequence). V was shortened by 3 bases and J by 4 bases, with 9 bases between the two germline ends. This CDR3 region has 12 residues. DNA of the CDR3: TGCAGTGCTAGCCGGGGGGGCACTGAAGCTTTCTTT. Translated, it gives CSASRGGTEAFF.

This chain links TRBV20-1 with TRBJ2-7; D unclear. The germline V gene encodes CDR1 DFQATT and CDR2 SNEGSKA (reference sequence). This CDR3 spans 14 amino acids. Trimming shortened V by 3 bases and J by 0 bases, and 12 bases separated the two germline ends. In DNA, the CDR3 is TGCAGTGCTAGTCGTCCTTTGAGCTCCTACGAGCAGTACTTC. Protein: CSASRPLSSYEQYF.

The chain combines TRBV6-2 or TRBV6-3 with TRBJ2-6; D tentatively fits TRBD1 or TRBD2 (5 bases each). In germline, CDR1 is MNHEY, CDR2 SVGEGT. The CDR3 has 18 amino acids. The germline V and J ends were trimmed by 5 bases and 3 bases, with 20 bases remaining between them. The CDR3 sequence is CASSTSGGAGRGANVLTF. In DNA, the CDR3 is TGTGCCAGCAGTACATCCGGTGGGGCGGGTCGTGGGGCCAACGTCCTGACTTTC.

This clonotype came up a few times. J is TRBJ2-2 and V is TRBV2; either TRBD1 or TRBD2 may supply D (5 bases each). The length of the CDR3 is 13 residues. V lost 6 bases and J 7 bases, leaving 12 bases between the germline ends. CDR1 and CDR2 (germline): SNHLY, FYNNEI. CDR3 bases: TGTGCCAGCAGCTCAGGGACCTTCGGGGAGCTGTTTTTT. Translating it yields CASSSGTFGELFF.

In DNA form, the CDR3 reads TGTGCCAGCAGCACAAGTAGTAACTACAATGAGCAGTTCTTC. This gives the protein CASSTSSNYNEQFF. This chain joins TRBV4-2 and TRBJ2-1; D unclear. The CDR3 is 14 residues long. Germline CDR1 and CDR2: LGHNA and YNFKEQ. Trimming left V 5 bases short and J 3 bases short, with 11 bases between.

This clonotype has just a few counts. The V gene is TRBV7-2, the J gene TRBJ1-4, with D unclear. This CDR3 spans 15 amino acids. V was trimmed by 5 bases and J by 0 bases, leaving 10 bases between them. The germline V gene has CDR1 SGHTA and CDR2 FQGNSA. The chain's CDR3 is CASSRSTATNEKLFF. The DNA of the CDR3 is TGTGCCAGCAGCCGAAGCACGGCAACTAATGAAAAACTGTTTTTT.

This clonotype came up a few times. V is TRBV5-1 and J is TRBJ2-1, with D tentatively TRBD1 or TRBD2 (6 bases each). CDR3 length equals 16 residues. With 1 base removed from V and 2 bases from J, the gap between germline ends came to 13 bases. In germline, CDR1 is SGHRS, CDR2 YFSETQ. The CDR3 sequence: CASSLLSGATYNEQFF. CDR3 DNA: TGCGCCAGCAGCTTGTTGTCGGGGGCCACCTACAATGAGCAGTTCTTC.

This chain joins TRBV7-2 and TRBJ2-2; the match to TRBD2 covers 12 bases. Germline V gives CDR1 SGHTA, CDR2 FQGNSA. With 4 bases clipped from V and 8 bases from J, the junction kept 5 bases outside the gene matches. The CDR3 totals 15 residues. The CDR3 DNA sequence: TGTGCCAGCAGCTCTAGCGGGAGGGCCACAGGGGAGCTGTTTTTT. Translation: CASSSSGRATGELFF. Based on the CDR3 plus reference TRBV7-2 and TRBJ2-2, the full variable domain is GAGVSQSPSNKVTEKGKDVELRCDPISGHTALYWYRQSLGQGLEFLIYFQGNSAPDKSGLPSDRFSAERTGGSVSTLTIQRTQQEDSAVYLCASSSSGRATGELFFGEGSRLTVL.

This clonotype has more than one count but fewer than ten. V usage is TRBV10-3 and J usage is TRBJ2-2, with TRBD1 identical over 7 bases. After removal of 1 base from V and 1 base from J, the junction contained 6 bases not matched to a gene. CDR3 length: 17 residues. Germline CDR1 reads ENHRY; CDR2 reads SYGVKD. The DNA of the CDR3 is TGTGCCATCAGTGAGTTACCGAGGACAGGGAACACCGGGGAGCTGTTTTTT. Its translation: CAISELPRTGNTGELFF.

The V gene is TRBV18, the J gene TRBJ1-3; D is undetermined. V lost 3 bases and J 0 bases, leaving 6 bases between the germline ends. This CDR3 comprises 14 residues. In germline, CDR1 is KGHSH, CDR2 LQKENI. DNA of the CDR3: TGTGCCAGCTCACCGGAAAGCTCTGGAAACACCATATATTTT. Protein: CASSPESSGNTIYF.

The chain uses TRBV20-1 and TRBJ2-3; D possibly corresponds to TRBD2 (5 bases). From germline, CDR1 is DFQATT and CDR2 SNEGSKA (reference sequence). V was clipped by 3 bases and J by 1 base, with 11 bases between them. CDR3 length: 14 residues. CDR3 DNA: TGCAGTGCTAGCCGGGGTAGAGGCACAGATACGCAGTATTTT. It translates to CSASRGRGTDTQYF.

This clonotype was seen many times. The chain carries TRBV5-1 and TRBJ1-1; no firm D call. V lost 1 base and J lost 0, with 10 bases in between. Germline V gene sequence: CDR1 SGHRS, CDR2 YFSETQ. The CDR3 spans 15 residues. In nucleotides, the CDR3 is TGCGCCAGCAGCTTGACGGCAAGACTGAACACTGAAGCTTTCTTT. Amino acid sequence: CASSLTARLNTEAFF.

This clonotype was observed a handful of times. The chain joins TRBV7-3 to TRBJ2-3; D ambiguous. The V and J ends lost 4 bases and 5 bases respectively, with 10 bases between them. CDR3 size: 13 residues. The germline V gene encodes CDR1 SGHTA and CDR2 FQGTGA. The CDR3 bases are TGTGCCAGCAGCTACGGGCCGAAAGATACGCAGTATTTT. It codes for CASSYGPKDTQYF.

This clonotype has only a few counts. This sequence joins TRBV7-8 and TRBJ2-7, with D possibly TRBD2 on 5 matching bases. V gave up 2 bases and J gave up 0 bases, with 17 bases separating them. The CDR3 has 17 residues. Germline V lookup: CDR1 SGHVS, CDR2 FQNEAQ. The CDR3 DNA is TGTGCCAGCAGCTTAATATCGGGCGGGTCCGCCTCCTACGAGCAGTACTTC. It encodes CASSLISGGSASYEQYF. Variable domain in full (rest from reference TRBV7-8 and TRBJ2-7): GAGVSQSPRYKVAKRGQDVALRCDPISGHVSLFWYQQALGQGPEFLTYFQNEAQLDKSGLPSDRFFAERPEGSVSTLKIQRTQQEDSAVYLCASSLISGGSASYEQYFGPGTRLTVT.

The chain carries TRBV28 and TRBJ2-1; 9 bases agree with TRBD2. J gave up 7 bases and V 4 bases, and 8 bases lay outside the gene matches. The CDR3 runs to 15 residues. From germline, CDR1 is MDHEN and CDR2 SYDVKM. CDR3: CASSSKAGGTNEQFF. The CDR3 bases are TGTGCCAGCAGTTCCAAAGCGGGAGGAACGAATGAGCAGTTCTTC.

The chain joins TRBV7-2 to TRBJ2-5; D tentatively reads TRBD1 or TRBD2 (5 bases each). CDR1 and CDR2 from the germline V gene are SGHTA and FQGNSA. The CDR3 loop spans 15 amino acids. The V gene lost 3 bases and the J gene lost 2 bases, with 13 bases spanning the gap. The CDR3, as DNA: TGTGCCAGCAGCTTGGGGGTTCTGGTACAAGAGACCCAGTACTTC. Translating it yields CASSLGVLVQETQYF.

The chain recombines TRBV18 with TRBJ2-7; D ambiguous. This CDR3 contains 13 residues. The germline gives CDR1 KGHSH, CDR2 LQKENI. Trimming cost V 3 bases and J 0 bases, with 6 bases left between them. CDR3 region: CASSPLASYEQYF. The CDR3 DNA reads as TGTGCCAGCTCACCGTTGGCCTCCTACGAGCAGTACTTC.

This clonotype was seen at least ten times. This rearrangement joins TRBV25-1 to TRBJ1-3; D not certain. Germline V gene lookup returns CDR1 MGHDK and CDR2 SYGVNS. Trimming took off 9 bases at V and 0 bases at J, with 15 bases between the two ends. The CDR3 is 15 amino acids. The CDR3 nucleotides read TGTGCCAGTACCAATACAGCTGGCTCTGGAAACACCATATATTTT. Translating gives CASTNTAGSGNTIYF. The full variable domain, in which reference TRBV25-1 and TRBJ1-3 provide the parts outside the CDR3, is EADIYQTPRYLVIGTGKKITLECSQTMGHDKMYWYQQDPGMELHLIHYSYGVNSTEKGDLSSESTVSRIRTEHFPLTLESARPSHTSQYLCASTNTAGSGNTIYFGEGSWLTVV.

The V call is TRBV10-2, the J call TRBJ1-2; 10 bases agree with TRBD1. This CDR3 has 15 residues. CDR1 is WSHSY, CDR2 SAAADI, per germline. V was pared by 6 bases and J by 2 bases, with 6 bases of the junction left unmatched. CDR3 region: CASRTGTGANYGYTF. The CDR3, as DNA: TGCGCCAGCAGGACCGGGACAGGGGCCAACTATGGCTACACCTTC.

V is TRBV7-2 and J is TRBJ2-7; 9 nucleotides match TRBD2. Losses at the gene ends were 5 bases for V and 3 bases for J; bases not matched to a gene: 11. CDR3 size: 16 residues. Germline CDR1 is SGHTA and CDR2 is FQGNSA. This CDR3 reads CASSRPAGGPSYEQYF. CDR3 nucleotides: TGTGCCAGCAGCCGTCCAGCGGGGGGCCCCAGCTACGAGCAGTACTTC.